One and the same sample provided the 18 T cell receptor beta chains below, sequenced in a study of OX40 agonist ivuxolimab in advanced cancers. Some clones are missing from TCRdb's copy, which holds only in-frame ones; the method was immunoSEQ multiplex PCR. Here the sample spans about 50,000 clones, about four fifths being singletons. Sequenced material: CD4+ or CD8+ T cells sorted from blood, taken in a trial of the OX40 agonist ivuxolimab. Receptor source: an adult with an advanced solid tumor such as melanoma, head and neck, liver or kidney cancer.

The genes are TRBV11-2 and TRBJ1-2; possibly TRBD1 for D (6 bases). This CDR3 has 14 residues. V lost 5 bases, J lost 8 bases, and 18 bases lay in between. Germline V gene sequence: CDR1 SGHAT, CDR2 FQNNGV. The CDR3 here is CASSPGVGAYGYTF. The DNA of the CDR3 is TGTGCCAGCAGCCCCGGGGTGGGGGCCTACGGCTACACCTTC.

The V gene is TRBV28, the J gene TRBJ2-2; 11 nucleotides agree with TRBD2. This CDR3 is built from 15 residues. The V and J ends lost 7 bases and 6 bases, in that order; junction bases with no gene match: 7. The germline gives CDR1 MDHEN, CDR2 SYDVKM. CDR3 sequence: CASTLLAGVSGELFF. CDR3 sequence (DNA): TGTGCCAGCACCCTACTAGCGGGAGTATCCGGGGAGCTGTTTTTT.

This sequence joins TRBV18 and TRBJ1-2; the match to TRBD1 covers 7 bases. Germline CDR1 reads KGHSH; CDR2 reads LQKENI. The J segment lost 2 bases and the V segment lost 8 bases, leaving 14 bases of the junction unmatched. CDR3 size: 16 residues. CDR3 coding DNA: TGTGCCAGCCGAAGATCAGGGGGGGCCCGGAACTATGGCTACACCTTC. Its protein product is CASRRSGGARNYGYTF. Filled out from reference TRBV18 and TRBJ1-2, the complete variable domain reads NAGVMQNPRHLVRRRGQEARLRCSPMKGHSHVYWYRQLPEEGLKFMVYLQKENIIDESGMPKERFSAEFPKEGPSILRIQQVVRGDSAAYFCASRRSGGARNYGYTFGSGTRLTVV.

The sample holds one count of this clone. This sequence joins TRBV5-4 and TRBJ1-2; D is uncertain. The germline CDR1 and CDR2 sequences are SGHNT and YYREEE (reference sequence). The CDR3 sequence is 13 residues long. V lost 3 bases and J 2 bases, leaving 8 bases between the germline ends. DNA for the CDR3: TGTGCCAGCAGCTCCGGCAGGAACTATGGCTACACCTTC. This codes for CASSSGRNYGYTF.

V gene TRBV11-2 combines with J gene TRBJ1-5; D is unclear. V lost 4 bases to trimming and J lost 0 bases, with 13 bases between them. CDR3 length: 16 residues. The V gene's germline CDR1 is SGHAT and CDR2 FQNNGV. Written as DNA, the CDR3 is TGTGCCAGCAGCTCCCGACCAGAAATTAGCAATCAGCCCCAGCATTTT. Translated, it gives CASSSRPEISNQPQHF.

The chain is built from TRBV4-1 and TRBJ1-1; 7 bases match TRBD1. The CDR3 covers 15 residues. With V trimmed by 0 bases and J by 3 bases, 4 bases remained unmatched. Germline V gene sequence: CDR1 MGHRA, CDR2 YSYEKL. In nucleotides, the CDR3 is TGCGCCAGCAGCCAAGATGTACAGGGGTACACTGAAGCTTTCTTT. Protein sequence: CASSQDVQGYTEAFF.

This rearrangement joins TRBV4-2 to TRBJ2-1; weak D call: TRBD1 (5 bases). Trimming removed 0 bases from V and 4 bases from J, with 13 bases in between. The germline V gene encodes CDR1 LGHNA and CDR2 YNFKEQ. This CDR3 has 16 amino acids. Written as DNA, the CDR3 is TGTGCCAGCAGCCAAGACGTCACTTCAGGGTACAATGAGCAGTTCTTC. Residues: CASSQDVTSGYNEQFF.

The V call is TRBV7-3, the J call TRBJ2-3; a weak D match, TRBD2 (6 bases). This CDR3 is built from 15 residues. V dropped 2 bases and J dropped 0 bases, with 9 bases sitting between them. The germline V gene has CDR1 SGHTA and CDR2 FQGTGA. CDR3 loop: CASSLLAVSTDTQYF. As DNA, the CDR3 is TGTGCCAGCAGCTTATTAGCGGTTAGCACAGATACGCAGTATTTT. The full variable domain, rest sourced from reference TRBV7-3 and TRBJ2-3, is GAGVSQTPSNKVTEKGKYVELRCDPISGHTALYWYRQSLGQGPEFLIYFQGTGAADDSGLPNDRFFAVRPEGSVSTLKIQRTERGDSAVYLCASSLLAVSTDTQYFGPGTRLTVL.

V and J are TRBV7-2 and TRBJ1-1; 7 bases are shared with TRBD1. Looked up from germline, CDR1 is SGHTA and CDR2 is FQGNSA. V shed 1 base and J 4 bases; nucleotides not matched to a gene: 6. There are 15 residues in the CDR3. CDR3 protein: CASSLEGQRSTEAFF. CDR3 coding DNA: TGTGCCAGCAGCTTAGAGGGACAGCGCTCCACTGAAGCTTTCTTT.

This clone is a singleton in its sample. The rearrangement links TRBV27 to TRBJ2-7; 7 nucleotides agree with TRBD1. Germline V gene lookup returns CDR1 MNHEY and CDR2 SMNVEV (reference sequence). CDR3 length equals 15 residues. Unmatched junction bases numbered 11, after V lost 5 bases and J lost 4 bases. CDR3 protein: CASSREPGQSYEQYF. For the CDR3, the DNA is TGTGCCAGCAGTCGGGAACCGGGACAGTCTTACGAGCAGTACTTC.

The table lists this clone with a count of one. The chain carries TRBV7-2 and TRBJ1-1, with 12 bases that match TRBD1. The ends lost 4 bases at V and 5 bases at J; junction bases unmatched: 2. The germline CDR1 and CDR2 sequences are SGHTA and FQGNSA. The CDR3 has 14 amino acids. The DNA of the CDR3 is TGTGCCAGCAGCTGGGACAGGGGGCAAACTGAAGCTTTCTTT. Its protein is CASSWDRGQTEAFF.

This clone was seen a single time. This sequence joins TRBV7-2 and TRBJ2-7; D tentatively reads TRBD1 or TRBD2 (5 bases each). Germline loops: CDR1 SGHTA, CDR2 FQGNSA. CDR3 length: 13 amino acids. V gave up 1 base and J gave up 6 bases, with 10 bases separating them. CDR3 nucleotide sequence: TGTGCCAGCAGCTTAGACGGGACCGGCGAGCAGTACTTC. As protein: CASSLDGTGEQYF.

In its sample, this clone was seen a few times. This CDR3 is CASSLPKGTGKHEQYF. As DNA, the CDR3 is TGTGCCAGCAGCTTACCCAAGGGGACAGGGAAGCACGAGCAGTACTTC. This chain links TRBV7-3 with TRBJ2-7; 9 bases fit TRBD1. From germline, CDR1 is SGHTA and CDR2 FQGTGA. There are 16 residues in the CDR3. V trimming: 2 bases; J trimming: 5 bases; junction bases outside the gene matches: 10.

The V gene is TRBV5-1, the J gene TRBJ2-3, with D unresolved. The CDR3 consists of 14 residues. V gave up 0 bases and J gave up 2 bases, with 7 bases separating them. CDR1 is SGHRS and CDR2 is YFSETQ in the germline V gene. The DNA for the CDR3 is TGCGCCAGCAGCTTGGGTGCTTTCACAGATACGCAGTATTTT. It is translated as CASSLGAFTDTQYF.

In this sample, this clone turned up once. The rearrangement joins TRBV10-2 to TRBJ1-1; D ambiguous. The germline CDR1 and CDR2 sequences are WSHSY and SAAADI. CDR3 length: 14 residues. V was cut by 0 bases and J by 11 bases, with 16 bases left in between. In DNA form, the CDR3 reads TGCGCCAGCAGTGAGTCATCCGGGTACGGAATTGCTTTCTTT. Amino acids: CASSESSGYGIAFF.

V and J are TRBV6-5 and TRBJ2-1; D is perhaps TRBD1 or TRBD2 (5 bases each). The germline CDR1 and CDR2 sequences are MNHEY and SVGAGI. This CDR3 spans 16 amino acids. With 4 bases removed from V and 0 bases from J, the gap between germline ends came to 13 bases. The CDR3 DNA reads TGTGCCAGCAGTTTCTATGGGGGTAGCTCCTACAATGAGCAGTTCTTC. Translation gives CASSFYGGSSYNEQFF.

This chain joins TRBV27 and TRBJ2-7, with D unresolved. The CDR3 length is 13 residues. Deletions cut 2 bases from V and 4 bases from J, with 9 bases between. CDR1 and CDR2 (germline): MNHEY, SMNVEV (reference sequence). The CDR3 region has the DNA TGTGCCAGCAGTTTAAAACGTCGGTACGAGCAGTACTTC. It specifies CASSLKRRYEQYF.

The rearrangement uses TRBV7-2 and TRBJ1-1; D call uncertain. This CDR3 region has 14 residues. V was cut by 4 bases and J by 1 base, with 10 bases left in between. Per the germline V gene, CDR1 is SGHTA and CDR2 is FQGNSA. For the CDR3, the DNA is TGTGCCAGCAGCTCCCCCGTGGGGAACACTGAAGCTTTCTTT. Protein product: CASSSPVGNTEAFF.